This T cell receptor beta chain was documented in a study of CD8 T cells in ankylosing spondylitis. This CDR3 is built from 15 residues. The V gene end was trimmed by 5 bases and the J gene end by 8 bases; junction bases not matched to a gene: 10. About this clonotype itself: Its specificity is not known.

Overall study findings and caveats: Seemingly characteristic of ankylosing spondylitis blood was a TCR beta motif consisting of about 8 highly homologous variants.

TCRdb reprocessed the 5' RACE reads with MiXCR, giving one entry per CDR3 protein. The data show 120,000 to 150,000 distinct CDR3 sequences, approximately 8.4% seen once. The material sequenced was synovial fluid, either unsorted or a sorted T cell fraction (not recorded which). The V and J genes are TRBV12-3 or TRBV12-4 and TRBJ1-2; 11 nucleotides align to TRBD1. This receptor was identified in a male donor with ankylosing spondylitis. CDR3 sequence reads: CASSTGTGGRWGYTF. DNA of the CDR3: TGTGCCAGCAGTACGGGGACAGGGGGGCGATGGGGCTACACCTTC.